Listed here is a single T cell receptor (beta chain). The sample comes from a study of blood T cell repertoires in COVID-19. At the level of the study: Samples of COVID-19 (acute and convalescent) were obtained from the United States, Italy and Spain. T cells, B-cell-depleted T cells, or PBMCs supplied cDNA or gDNA.

Trimming took 6 bases from V and 3 from J; bases not matched to a gene: 14. Germline V gene sequence: CDR1 SNHLY, CDR2 FYNNEI. The CDR3 spans 17 residues. In the authors' workflow: Estimated nucleated cell counts came from reference gene primer amplification. Some clones are missing from TCRdb's copy, which holds only in-frame ones; the method was immunoSEQ multiplex PCR. That table furnishes V, J and clone size, whereas the DNA furnished D and trimming. The repertoire holds approximately 120,000 clones, with roughly 86% as singletons. The clonotype originates from a human donor in a cohort sampled during active COVID-19. Sequenced sample: peripheral blood. V and J are TRBV2 and TRBJ2-5, with 9 bases fitting TRBD2. CDR3 sequence: CASRVGLAGTLKETQYF. The CDR3 DNA reads TGTGCCAGCAGGGTCGGTCTAGCGGGAACTTTGAAAGAGACCCAGTACTTC.